This is a list of T cell receptor beta chains from one sample in a study of sequential checkpoint blockade in melanoma. Only in-frame clones appear in the TCRdb table, and some are missing; sequencing was by immunoSEQ multiplex PCR. The sample holds over 9,500 clones, about 65% seen once. The sequences come from CD8+ T cells sorted from blood (inferred from file names), collected from a patient given nivolumab and ipilimumab in sequence. The source of these receptors is a human donor with melanoma. The CDR3 runs from the conserved cysteine through the conserved F or W. Each record gives: clone size, V gene, D gene, J gene, CDR3 protein, CDR3 DNA. A D gene is named only where the DNA matches it firmly. Clone size is shown for a subset of rows, as once, few, many or a class of expanded clone.

size: -
V: TRBV7-8
D: -
J: TRBJ1-1
CDR3: CASSPWNTEAFF
DNA: TGTGCCAGCAGCCCGTGGAACACTGAAGCTTTCTTT

size: -
V: TRBV29-1
D: -
J: TRBJ2-3
CDR3: CSVDGTITDTQYF
DNA: TGCAGCGTTGATGGAACTATCACAGATACGCAGTATTTT

size: once
V: TRBV28
D: -
J: TRBJ1-1
CDR3: CASSLGLGGNTEAFF
DNA: TGTGCCAGCAGTTTAGGGCTGGGTGGGAACACTGAAGCTTTCTTT

size: medium-sized
V: TRBV7-9
D: -
J: TRBJ1-1
CDR3: CASRPQGGEAFF
DNA: TGTGCCAGCAGACCACAGGGCGGGGAAGCTTTCTTT

size: -
V: TRBV28
D: -
J: TRBJ2-1
CDR3: CASQPTVYNEQFF
DNA: TGTGCCAGCCAACCGACAGTCTACAATGAGCAGTTCTTC

size: -
V: TRBV10-2
D: TRBD2
J: TRBJ2-5
CDR3: CASRPGLAGESQYF
DNA: TGCGCCAGCAGGCCGGGACTAGCGGGGGAGAGCCAGTACTTC

size: -
V: TRBV6-6
D: TRBD1
J: TRBJ2-7
CDR3: CASSYLQGGSGYEQYF
DNA: TGTGCCAGCAGTTACCTACAGGGGGGTTCTGGGTACGAGCAGTACTTC

size: -
V: TRBV30
D: TRBD1
J: TRBJ2-7
CDR3: CAWSDGQGTDDEQYF
DNA: TGTGCCTGGAGTGATGGACAGGGGACGGACGACGAGCAGTACTTC

size: -
V: TRBV19
D: TRBD2
J: TRBJ2-7
CDR3: CASSKGTSGGTGPAYEQYF
DNA: TGTGCCAGTAGCAAAGGGACTAGCGGGGGTACAGGACCAGCCTACGAGCAGTACTTC

size: -
V: TRBV9
D: TRBD1
J: TRBJ1-4
CDR3: CASSVDRDRGGEKLFF
DNA: TGTGCCAGCAGCGTAGACCGGGACAGGGGAGGTGAAAAACTGTTTTTT

size: -
V: TRBV10-3
D: -
J: TRBJ2-7
CDR3: CAISESPGIEQYF
DNA: TGTGCCATCAGTGAGTCGCCGGGAATCGAGCAGTACTTC

size: -
V: TRBV2
D: TRBD2
J: TRBJ2-3
CDR3: CASSESGLAGSDTQYF
DNA: TGTGCCAGCAGTGAATCGGGACTAGCGGGGTCAGATACGCAGTATTTT

size: medium-sized
V: TRBV28
D: TRBD1
J: TRBJ2-7
CDR3: CASRLRTGGYEQYF
DNA: TGTGCCAGCAGGCTCCGGACAGGGGGCTACGAGCAGTACTTC

size: -
V: TRBV6-6
D: -
J: TRBJ2-3
CDR3: CASTTRGGVTDTQYF
DNA: TGTGCCAGCACTACGAGGGGGGGGGTCACAGATACGCAGTATTTT

size: few
V: TRBV28
D: -
J: TRBJ1-2
CDR3: CASSPQLEGPNYGYTF
DNA: TGTGCCAGCAGCCCCCAATTAGAGGGTCCTAACTATGGCTACACCTTC

size: -
V: TRBV6-1
D: -
J: TRBJ1-1
CDR3: CASTLSGKGSTEAFF
DNA: TGTGCCAGCACCCTGTCAGGTAAAGGGAGTACTGAAGCTTTCTTT

size: -
V: TRBV28
D: -
J: TRBJ1-1
CDR3: CASAHGGTEAFF
DNA: TGTGCCAGCGCCCACGGGGGCACTGAAGCTTTCTTT

size: -
V: TRBV28
D: -
J: TRBJ2-7
CDR3: CASSFSYEQYF
DNA: TGTGCCAGCAGCTTCAGCTACGAGCAGTACTTC

size: -
V: TRBV6-5
D: -
J: TRBJ2-5
CDR3: CASSGGASPRETQYF
DNA: TGTGCCAGCAGTGGCGGTGCGTCACCTCGGGAGACCCAGTACTTC

size: -
V: TRBV15
D: -
J: TRBJ2-7
CDR3: CATSRDLRQHYEQYF
DNA: TGTGCCACCAGCAGAGATCTCAGGCAGCACTACGAGCAGTACTTC

size: -
V: TRBV11-2
D: -
J: TRBJ1-1
CDR3: CASRTKGGATNTEAFF
DNA: TGTGCCAGCAGGACTAAGGGGGGGGCTACTAACACTGAAGCTTTCTTT

size: -
V: TRBV7-6
D: TRBD2
J: TRBJ2-1
CDR3: CASSLGDPTSGGSYNEQFF
DNA: TGTGCCAGCAGCTTAGGTGACCCGACATCGGGAGGCTCCTACAATGAGCAGTTCTTC

size: -
V: TRBV5-6
D: TRBD1
J: TRBJ2-7
CDR3: CASSVTGVEQYF
DNA: TGTGCCAGCAGCGTTACAGGGGTCGAGCAGTACTTC

size: medium-sized
V: TRBV28
D: -
J: TRBJ1-3
CDR3: CASRIQGPGNTIYF
DNA: TGTGCCAGCAGAATACAGGGACCAGGAAACACCATATATTTT

size: -
V: TRBV27
D: TRBD1
J: TRBJ2-7
CDR3: CASSLLGGDLPYEQYF
DNA: TGTGCCAGCAGTTTATTAGGGGGCGACCTCCCCTACGAGCAGTACTTC

size: -
V: TRBV9
D: TRBD2
J: TRBJ2-5
CDR3: CASSVGGGPGQTQYF
DNA: TGTGCCAGCAGCGTAGGCGGGGGGCCCGGCCAGACCCAGTACTTC

size: few
V: TRBV5-3
D: -
J: TRBJ2-6
CDR3: CARSLAVRAGANVLTF
DNA: TGTGCCAGAAGCTTGGCCGTCCGGGCTGGGGCCAACGTCCTGACTTTC